The clone carrying this T cell receptor beta chain was seen only a few times. Its cognate antigen is unknown. A single record per CDR3 protein comes from TCRdb applying MiXCR to the 5' RACE reads. The sample holds about 250,000 distinct CDR3 sequences, 15% seen once. This sample was taken from a study of T-cell memory formation after mild COVID-19. General study points: Among contracting clones, CD4+ were mainly CM/EM and CD8+ enriched in EMRA.

This CDR3 contains 13 residues. In germline, CDR1 is MGHRA, CDR2 YSYEKL. Trimming took off 0 bases at V and 8 bases at J, with 8 bases between the two ends. This clonotype was obtained from an adult woman who had mild COVID-19 (a few samples of this study predate the infection). Cell type and time point are not known. Material: PBMCs or a T cell subset sorted from them (not recorded which). The rearrangement uses TRBV4-1 and TRBJ2-1; D remains ambiguous. As DNA, the CDR3 is TGCGCCAGCAGCCAAGACACTCGGGATGAGCAGTTCTTC. Translation: CASSQDTRDEQFF.